The rows below give T cell receptor beta chains drawn from one sample of a study of blood T cell repertoires in COVID-19. Data came from immunoSEQ multiplex PCR; TCRdb stores just in-frame clones and leaves some out. The data hold around 130,000 clones, with about four fifths observed a single time. Sample: peripheral blood. All receptors come from a human donor in a cohort sampled during active COVID-19. The CDR3 runs from the conserved cysteine through the conserved F or W. The D gene is left open where the match is weak. Rows may omit the clone size; those that give it use once, few, many or a size class.

J gene,clone size,V gene,D gene,CDR3 protein,CDR3 DNA
TRBJ2-5,.,TRBV5-4,.,CASSYKGQGKETQYF,TGTGCCAGCAGCTATAAGGGGCAGGGGAAAGAGACCCAGTACTTC
TRBJ1-4,.,TRBV12-3/TRBV12-4,.,CASRFGGEKLFF,TGTGCCAGCAGGTTCGGGGGGGAAAAACTGTTTTTT
TRBJ2-1,.,TRBV30,TRBD2,CAWSVPGGGAYNEQFF,TGTGCCTGGAGTGTACCCGGCGGGGGGGCCTACAATGAGCAGTTCTTC
TRBJ1-5,.,TRBV10-2,.,CASSESPRGYQPQHF,TGCGCCAGCAGTGAGTCCCCCAGGGGCTATCAGCCCCAGCATTTT
TRBJ1-1,.,TRBV7-8,TRBD1,CASSSDRMNTEAFF,TGTGCCAGCAGCTCGGACAGGATGAACACTGAAGCTTTCTTT
TRBJ2-3,.,TRBV4-2,TRBD2,CASSQGGGGGATDTQYF,TGTGCCAGCAGCCAGGGCGGGGGCGGGGGGGCGACAGATACGCAGTATTTT
TRBJ1-1,.,TRBV3-1/TRBV3-2,.,CASSFDSLLNTEAFF,TGTGCCAGCAGCTTTGACAGCCTGTTGAACACTGAAGCTTTCTTT
TRBJ1-5,.,TRBV6-6,.,CASTSGQYDQPQHF,TGTGCCAGCACTTCAGGACAGTATGATCAGCCCCAGCATTTT
TRBJ1-3,medium-sized,TRBV29-1,.,CSVEGGISGNTIYF,TGCAGCGTTGAGGGGGGAATCTCTGGAAACACCATATATTTT
TRBJ1-3,few,TRBV11-2,TRBD1,CASSIGQGAGNTIYF,TGTGCCAGCAGCATAGGACAGGGGGCTGGAAACACCATATATTTT
TRBJ1-2,.,TRBV5-1,TRBD1,CASKPQGVDYGYTF,TGCGCCAGCAAGCCCCAGGGGGTAGACTATGGCTACACCTTC
TRBJ2-3,.,TRBV9,.,CASSASLISTDTQYF,TGTGCCAGCAGCGCGAGCCTTATCAGCACAGATACGCAGTATTTT
TRBJ1-4,once,TRBV7-9,.,CASSLAGAFNEKLFF,TGTGCCAGCAGCTTAGCAGGAGCCTTTAATGAAAAACTGTTTTTT
TRBJ2-2,.,TRBV5-8,.,CASYRDQTGELFF,TGTGCCAGTTACAGGGACCAGACCGGGGAGCTGTTTTTT
TRBJ1-3,.,TRBV3-1/TRBV3-2,.,CASSHSEGSGNTIYF,TGTGCCAGCAGCCACTCCGAGGGCTCTGGAAACACCATATATTTT
TRBJ1-3,.,TRBV6-6,.,CASSYSDGGGGNTIYF,TGTGCCAGCAGTTACTCGGATGGGGGGGGAGGAAACACCATATATTTT
TRBJ2-5,.,TRBV7-9,TRBD2,CASSPYNGLAEETQYF,TGTGCCAGCAGCCCCTATAACGGACTAGCGGAAGAGACCCAGTACTTC
TRBJ2-3,once,TRBV2,.,CASSDYGELDTQYF,TGTGCCAGCAGTGACTACGGGGAGCTAGATACGCAGTATTTT
TRBJ2-2,few,TRBV5-1,TRBD2,CASSLPTSGGLNTGELFF,TGCGCCAGCAGCCTCCCGACTAGCGGGGGCCTGAACACCGGGGAGCTGTTTTTT
TRBJ2-2,.,TRBV7-6,TRBD2,CASNQRGAGELFF,TGTGCCAGCAATCAACGGGGGGCCGGGGAGCTGTTTTTT
TRBJ2-2,.,TRBV6-5,.,CASSPSGNTGELFF,TGTGCCAGCAGCCCAAGCGGTAACACCGGGGAGCTGTTTTTT
TRBJ1-6,.,TRBV4-2,TRBD1,CASSQGGWDRGENSPLHF,TGTGCCAGCAGCCAAGGAGGATGGGACAGGGGGGAGAATTCACCCCTCCACTTT
TRBJ2-1,once,TRBV3-1/TRBV3-2,TRBD1,CASSQPGQGVNEQFF,TGTGCCAGCAGCCAGCCCGGACAGGGGGTCAATGAGCAGTTCTTC
TRBJ1-6,.,TRBV4-1,.,CASSQEAPPLHF,TGCGCCAGCAGCCAAGAGGCCCCACCCCTCCACTTT
TRBJ2-1,few,TRBV18,.,CASSYTRGTVDEQFF,TGTGCCAGCTCGTATACTCGGGGTACAGTCGATGAGCAGTTCTTC